This section outlines one T cell receptor (beta chain) sequence together with its context. What this receptor recognizes is not known. Qualities for individual bases were not recorded, and no much larger clone is one base off. These data belong to a study of blood T cells in healthy people across ages (dated by TCRdb to the mid-2010s). Notes on the research overall: In model experiments, template switching captured about one uniquely barcoded TCR beta cDNA molecule for every two T cells. Age-related changes in TCR beta repertoire diversity were measured in the study by deep sequencing normalized with unique cDNA molecular identifiers. The donors were split into four age groups: young (average 16 years), middle-aged (roughly 42), aged (about 62) and long-lived (about 74). To avoid experimental bias, donors of different ages were spread randomly across the sequencing lanes. Two additional independent replicas of 1 million unique cDNA reads from the same blood draw were analyzed for two donors (one aged 18 to 30 and one aged 80 or older).

Donors were 35 to 40 systemically healthy Caucasian individuals from Russia aged roughly 6 to 90 years. Each donor gave 8 to 10 milliliters of peripheral blood, drawn into EDTA-treated Vacutainer tubes. Ficoll-Paque density-gradient centrifugation was used to isolate PBMCs, with at least 7 million per sample. Total RNA, at least 5 micrograms per sample, was extracted from PBMCs with Trizol reagent. Naive CD45RAhigh/CD27high T cell percentages were measured by flow cytometry on a PBMC aliquot from every donor. The library was generated by 5' RACE. Sequencing took place on an Illumina HiSeq 2500. The second PCR ran for roughly 6 to 11 cycles and used a J-beta primer mix along with a sample-barcoded 5' primer. Each TCR beta cDNA molecule received a unique molecular identifier from a template-switch 5' adaptor carrying 12 random nucleotides. Each sample yielded at least 2.5 million CDR3-containing paired-end reads. First-strand cDNA was synthesized from all RNA with the Mint cDNA synthesis kit, primed by a TRBC-specific oligonucleotide. After uracil-DNA glycosylase treatment, a first 18-cycle PCR used universal primers M1SS and BC2_uni_R on all cDNA. Per the source publication's procedure: For normalization, 1 million high-quality reads, each with a distinct molecular identifier, were randomly selected from each sample. Instead of being binned into consensus sequences, reads with shared molecular identifiers were discarded. MiTCR, with a Q25 quality threshold and the strictest error-elimination algorithm, was used for CDR3 identification, clonotype clustering and error correction. A nonparametric unseen species model using Euler transformation provided a lower-bound estimate of total TCR beta diversity. The public reads were run again by TCRdb, first through fastp at Q25 and then through MiXCR, and only productive beta chains were kept. Rows merge per CDR3 protein into single entries with the most common DNA and genes. The V and J calls and clone size are TCRdb's, not the authors'. This sample is represented by about 760,000 distinct CDR3 sequences; 56% of them were singletons. 25% to 30% of the sample is in the top ten clones.

What the study reported, not specific to this receptor: Bulk unsorted PBMC profiling prevented conclusive comparison of naive and antigen-experienced compartments. Observed TCR beta diversity per million T cells fell roughly linearly with age, and a significant reduction was already apparent by age around 40. A strong correlation was found between observed TCR beta diversity and the percentage of naive T cells measured by flow cytometry. Because donor CMV infection status was unknown, age-related changes in expanded clonotypes were potentially confounded. Compared with the aged group, the long-lived group had more naive CD4+ T cells, fewer expanded clones and increased TCR diversity, a pattern suggesting age selection. Total diversity estimates from one million sequenced T cells were considered lower bounds and underestimates.

CDR1 is given as ENHRY and CDR2 as SYGVKD, both from the germline V gene. The CDR3 holds 14 amino acids from the cysteine to the phenylalanine. Kept here is only the CDR3 DNA, which spans 42 bases and is read in frame from base 1. Trimming removed 4 bases from V and 8 bases from J; the gene matches leave 7 bases unexplained. The sequenced material came from blood. The rearrangement joined TRBV10-3 to TRBJ1-4; 7 bases in between match TRBD1. The TCR comes from a middle-aged man in good health. The CDR3 is CAISVAQGEEKLFF. The sequenced DNA is TGTGCCATCAGTGTTGCCCAGGGGGAAGAAAAACTGTTTTTT.